These 8 T cell receptor beta chains came from one sample sequenced in a study of cytomegalovirus exposure and HLA in healthy donors. The PCR made use of 60 Vbeta and 13 Jbeta primers. The data were produced by immunoSEQ multiplex PCR, yet TCRdb's version contains in-frame clones alone and is incomplete. Its table records 170,000 or so clones. The sample comprised PBMCs. Every receptor here comes from a young man in good health and CMV-seronegative.

This chain joins TRBV4-1 and TRBJ2-7; 9 nucleotides match TRBD1. The CDR3 length is 16 residues. The germline V gene has CDR1 MGHRA and CDR2 YSYEKL. V lost 4 bases and J lost 5; bases outside the gene matches: 12. The CDR3 nucleotides read TGCGCCAGCAGCCCCGGACAGGGGCCGAATTTTCACGAGCAGTACTTC. Translation gives CASSPGQGPNFHEQYF.

J is TRBJ1-3 and V is TRBV6-9, with D hard to call. Germline CDR1 reads MNHGY; CDR2 reads SVAAGI. Trimming removed 5 bases at V and 7 bases at J, with 6 bases between. The CDR3 runs to 11 residues. The CDR3 coding sequence is TGTGCCAGCAGTCTACCTAACACCATATATTTT. Translation gives CASSLPNTIYF.

The chain couples TRBV6-5 to TRBJ1-1, with a weak D call TRBD1 (6 bases). Deletions cut 10 bases from V and 0 bases from J, with 15 bases between. The CDR3 spans 14 residues. Germline V lookup: CDR1 MNHEY, CDR2 SVGAGI. Here the CDR3 DNA reads TGTGCCAATCAGACAGGCCTCATGAACACTGAAGCTTTCTTT. Translated: CANQTGLMNTEAFF.

The V call is TRBV30, the J call TRBJ1-4, with D perhaps matching TRBD1 (5 bases). This CDR3 has 17 amino acids. Germline CDR1 GTSNPN, CDR2 SVGIG (reference sequence). The V gene lost 2 bases and the J gene lost 6 bases, with 22 bases spanning the gap. The CDR3 loop reads CAWSTPPWAGKDEKLFF. CDR3 nucleotide sequence: TGTGCCTGGAGTACCCCCCCCTGGGCAGGGAAGGATGAAAAACTGTTTTTT.

The chain recombines TRBV27 with TRBJ1-1; a possible D gene is TRBD1 (6 bases). The CDR3 has 17 residues. V was clipped by 1 base and J by 4 bases, with 19 bases between them. Germline CDR1 is MNHEY and CDR2 is SMNVEV (reference sequence). Here the CDR3 reads CASSLYPPRQAPTEAFF. CDR3 bases: TGTGCCAGCAGTTTATACCCCCCAAGACAGGCCCCCACTGAAGCTTTCTTT.

The chain employs TRBV5-1 and TRBJ1-2; D perhaps matches TRBD1 (5 bases). This CDR3 is 17 amino acids long. V lost 0 bases and J 4 bases, leaving 19 bases between the germline ends. The germline V gene has CDR1 SGHRS and CDR2 YFSETQ. The CDR3 DNA follows: TGCGCCAGCAGCTTGGGCGAAGGAGCCGGAGGGGTCTATGGCTACACCTTC. This encodes CASSLGEGAGGVYGYTF.

This rearrangement joins TRBV6-6 to TRBJ2-7; 9 bases agree with TRBD1. The germline V gene encodes CDR1 MNHNY and CDR2 SVGAGI (reference sequence). V lost 6 bases, J lost 1 base, and 7 bases stayed unmatched. The CDR3 loop spans 15 amino acids. The CDR3 spells CASSLDGTGSYEQYF. CDR3 DNA: TGTGCCAGCAGCCTTGACGGGACAGGGTCCTACGAGCAGTACTTC.

This chain joins TRBV7-3 and TRBJ1-2; no definite D call. This CDR3 spans 13 amino acids. V dropped 5 bases and J dropped 2 bases, with 9 bases sitting between them. CDR1 is SGHTA and CDR2 is FQGTGA in the germline V gene. CDR3 loop: CASSSTENYGYTF. CDR3 in DNA: TGTGCCAGCAGCAGCACAGAAAACTATGGCTACACCTTC.